The 18 T cell receptor beta chains below come from one sample, sequenced in a study of blood T cell repertoires in COVID-19. Here immunoSEQ multiplex PCR was the method, and the copy in TCRdb shows in-frame clones only, minus some. The sample lists 95,000 to 130,000 clones, over 80% occurring once. The sequencing sample was made of peripheral blood. The source of these receptors is a man younger than 45 with acute or convalescent COVID-19.

Note on this clone: At one end, the junction sequence differs from germline, possibly due to a read error. The rearrangement joins TRBV7-7 to TRBJ2-3; 14 bases line up with TRBD2. The CDR3 contains 14 residues. Germline V CDR1 and CDR2: SSHAT, FNYEAQ (reference sequence). The CDR3 DNA reads TGTGCTAGCAGCGACGGACTAGCGGGAGGAGTGCAGTATTTT. Residues: CASSDGLAGGVQYF.

This clone was seen just once. The CDR3 spells CASSLERGGSSYNEQFF. CDR3 bases: TGTGCCAGCAGCTTAGAGAGGGGCGGGAGCTCCTACAATGAGCAGTTCTTC. The chain employs TRBV5-8 and TRBJ2-1; 7 bases align to TRBD2. Germline lookup yields CDR1 SGHTS and CDR2 YDEGEE. V trimming: 2 bases; J trimming: 0 bases; junction bases outside the gene matches: 8. This CDR3 has 17 amino acids.

The CDR3 nucleotides read TGCGCCAGCAGCCAAGACTTATCTCCTCAAAGGGGTGGCTACACCTTC. Translating it yields CASSQDLSPQRGGYTF. This chain links TRBV4-3 with TRBJ1-2, with TRBD1 as a possible D gene (5 bases). The CDR3 loop spans 16 amino acids. The V end was cut by 0 bases, the J end by 7 bases, with 18 bases between. The V gene's germline CDR1 is LGHNA and CDR2 YSLEER.

This clone occurred a few times. CDR3 in amino acids: CASIYRGWGLNTEAFF. The CDR3 region has the DNA TGCGCCAGCATCTACAGGGGTTGGGGGCTGAACACTGAAGCTTTCTTT. The chain combines TRBV5-1 with TRBJ1-1; 7 positions agree with TRBD1. After removal of 6 bases from V and 0 bases from J, the junction contained 11 bases not matched to a gene. The CDR3 consists of 16 residues. Germline loops: CDR1 SGHRS, CDR2 YFSETQ.

This sequence joins TRBV7-2 and TRBJ1-3, with 8 bases lining up with TRBD1. After removal of 5 bases from V and 4 bases from J, the junction contained 7 bases not matched to a gene. This CDR3 is 15 amino acids long. Per germline, CDR1 SGHTA and CDR2 FQGNSA. For the CDR3, the DNA is TGTGCCAGCAGCCAGGACAGGGTGACCGGAAACACCATATATTTT. Its translation is CASSQDRVTGNTIYF.

The genes are TRBV15 and TRBJ1-5; a weak D match, TRBD1 (6 bases). The CDR3 consists of 16 residues. Germline V gene lookup returns CDR1 LNHNV and CDR2 YYDKDF (reference sequence). Trimming cost V 3 bases and J 5 bases, with 17 bases left between them. The CDR3 loop reads CATSRPSTGSDQPQHF. In DNA form, the CDR3 reads TGTGCCACCAGCAGGCCCTCTACAGGGTCCGATCAGCCCCAGCATTTT.

V gene TRBV5-1 combines with J gene TRBJ1-5; no clear D gene. Trimming stripped 1 base from V and 0 bases from J, with 8 bases between. CDR1 is SGHRS and CDR2 is YFSETQ in the germline V gene. This CDR3 comprises 15 residues. The CDR3 nucleotides read TGCGCCAGCAGCTTGAACGGTTATAGCAATCAGCCCCAGCATTTT. It encodes CASSLNGYSNQPQHF.

The chain recombines TRBV9 with TRBJ1-6; D uncertain. The CDR3 consists of 15 residues. Germline loops: CDR1 SGDLS, CDR2 YYNGEE. The V and J ends lost 0 bases and 0 bases respectively, with 4 bases between them. The CDR3 sequence is CASSVASSYNSPLHF. Written as DNA, the CDR3 is TGTGCCAGCAGCGTAGCCAGCTCCTATAATTCACCCCTCCACTTT.

V gene TRBV6-1 combines with J gene TRBJ2-3; TRBD1 aligns across 7 bases. J gave up 0 bases and V 0 bases, and 3 bases lay outside the gene matches. CDR1 MNHNS and CDR2 SASEGT come from the germline V gene. The CDR3 has 16 amino acids. CDR3 sequence: CASSEAQGPSTDTQYF. The CDR3 DNA sequence: TGTGCCAGCAGTGAAGCACAGGGGCCTAGCACAGATACGCAGTATTTT.

The chain couples TRBV29-1 to TRBJ2-2, with 9 bases aligning to TRBD2. Looked up from germline, CDR1 is SQVTM and CDR2 is ANQGSEA. This CDR3 comprises 14 residues. Trimming removed 3 bases from V and 8 bases from J; junction bases left unmatched: 7. CDR3 in DNA: TGCAGCGTTGAGGGTAGCGGGAGAGAGGGGGAGCTGTTTTTT. It specifies CSVEGSGREGELFF.

The rearrangement joins TRBV6-5 to TRBJ1-2; a weak D match, TRBD1 (6 bases). Germline CDR1 reads MNHEY; CDR2 reads SVGAGI. V was pared by 6 bases and J by 5 bases, with 16 bases between. The CDR3 sequence is 14 residues long. CDR3 amino acids: CASSRGQNSYGYTF. The CDR3 DNA is TGTGCCAGCAGCAGAGGACAGAATTCTTATGGCTACACCTTC.

The chain joins TRBV12-3 or TRBV12-4 to TRBJ2-1; D gene unclear. The CDR3 sequence is 13 residues long. Trimming cost V 6 bases and J 1 base, with 7 bases left between them. For the CDR3, the DNA is TGTGCCAGCAGCCCAGGATCCTACAATGAGCAGTTCTTC. Translated: CASSPGSYNEQFF.

This clone occurred a few times. The gene calls are TRBV6-2 or TRBV6-3 and TRBJ2-1; the match to TRBD1 covers 8 bases. Germline CDR1 is MNHEY and CDR2 is SVGEGT. The CDR3 is 16 amino acids. J lost 2 bases, V lost 2 bases, and 5 bases had no gene match. The CDR3 sequence is CASSYGTGFTYNEQFF. CDR3 sequence (DNA): TGTGCCAGCAGTTACGGGACAGGCTTCACCTACAATGAGCAGTTCTTC.

The rearrangement joins TRBV29-1 to TRBJ1-4, with D perhaps TRBD1 (6 bases). Germline lookup yields CDR1 SQVTM and CDR2 ANQGSEA. Trimming pared 8 bases from V and 5 bases from J, leaving 12 bases between. CDR3 length: 12 amino acids. CDR3 sequence: CSTGKGNEKLFF. CDR3 nucleotide sequence: TGCAGCACAGGGAAGGGGAATGAAAAACTGTTTTTT. Looking up the rest from reference TRBV29-1 and TRBJ1-4 gives the full variable domain: SAVISQKPSRDICQRGTSLTIQCQVDSQVTMMFWYRQQPGQSLTLIATANQGSEATYESGFVIDKFPISRPNLTFSTLTVSNMSPEDSSIYLCSTGKGNEKLFFGSGTQLSVL.

The rearrangement uses TRBV18 and TRBJ2-7; 12 bases are shared with TRBD2. CDR3 size: 18 residues. The germline V gene encodes CDR1 KGHSH and CDR2 LQKENI. Losses at the gene ends were 5 bases for V and 5 bases for J; bases not matched to a gene: 16. The CDR3 loop reads CASSEEEWRLAGVNEQYV. The CDR3 region has the DNA TGTGCCAGCTCAGAGGAGGAGTGGCGACTAGCGGGAGTAAACGAGCAGTACGTC.

V is TRBV27 and J is TRBJ1-3, with D hard to call. CDR1 is MNHEY, CDR2 SMNVEV, per germline (reference sequence). Trimming took off 6 bases at V and 2 bases at J, with 8 bases between the two ends. The CDR3 totals 13 residues. CDR3 sequence (DNA): TGTGCCAGCAGCCTAACGCCTGGAAACACCATATATTTT. Translating gives CASSLTPGNTIYF.

This clone was detected a few times. V is TRBV5-4 and J is TRBJ2-5; D perhaps matches TRBD2 (5 bases). With 0 bases removed from V and 5 bases from J, the gap between germline ends came to 11 bases. The CDR3 contains 14 residues. Germline V CDR1 and CDR2: SGHNT, YYREEE (reference sequence). The CDR3: CASSLASGGETQYF. CDR3 bases: TGTGCCAGCAGCTTGGCCTCCGGCGGGGAGACCCAGTACTTC.

The V call is TRBV6-5, the J call TRBJ1-1; TRBD1 agrees at 8 bases. The V gene end was trimmed by 5 bases and the J gene end by 10 bases; junction bases not matched to a gene: 6. The CDR3 length is 12 residues. Germline loops: CDR1 MNHEY, CDR2 SVGAGI. The CDR3 region has the DNA TGTGCCAGCAGTCCGGACAGGGTAGGAGCTTTCTTT. This encodes CASSPDRVGAFF.